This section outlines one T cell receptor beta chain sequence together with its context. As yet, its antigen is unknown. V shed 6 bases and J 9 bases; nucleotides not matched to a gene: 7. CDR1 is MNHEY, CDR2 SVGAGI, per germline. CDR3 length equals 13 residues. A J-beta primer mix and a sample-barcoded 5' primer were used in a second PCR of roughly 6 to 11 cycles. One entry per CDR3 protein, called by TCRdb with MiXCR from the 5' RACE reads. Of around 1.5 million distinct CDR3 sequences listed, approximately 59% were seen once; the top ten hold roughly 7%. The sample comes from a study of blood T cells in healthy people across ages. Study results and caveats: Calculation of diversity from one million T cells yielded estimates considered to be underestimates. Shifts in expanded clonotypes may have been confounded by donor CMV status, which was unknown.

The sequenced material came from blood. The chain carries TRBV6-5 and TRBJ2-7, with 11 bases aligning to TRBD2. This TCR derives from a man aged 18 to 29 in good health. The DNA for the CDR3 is TGTGCCAGCAGACAACTAGCGGGAGAAGTGCAGTACTTC. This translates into CASRQLAGEVQYF.